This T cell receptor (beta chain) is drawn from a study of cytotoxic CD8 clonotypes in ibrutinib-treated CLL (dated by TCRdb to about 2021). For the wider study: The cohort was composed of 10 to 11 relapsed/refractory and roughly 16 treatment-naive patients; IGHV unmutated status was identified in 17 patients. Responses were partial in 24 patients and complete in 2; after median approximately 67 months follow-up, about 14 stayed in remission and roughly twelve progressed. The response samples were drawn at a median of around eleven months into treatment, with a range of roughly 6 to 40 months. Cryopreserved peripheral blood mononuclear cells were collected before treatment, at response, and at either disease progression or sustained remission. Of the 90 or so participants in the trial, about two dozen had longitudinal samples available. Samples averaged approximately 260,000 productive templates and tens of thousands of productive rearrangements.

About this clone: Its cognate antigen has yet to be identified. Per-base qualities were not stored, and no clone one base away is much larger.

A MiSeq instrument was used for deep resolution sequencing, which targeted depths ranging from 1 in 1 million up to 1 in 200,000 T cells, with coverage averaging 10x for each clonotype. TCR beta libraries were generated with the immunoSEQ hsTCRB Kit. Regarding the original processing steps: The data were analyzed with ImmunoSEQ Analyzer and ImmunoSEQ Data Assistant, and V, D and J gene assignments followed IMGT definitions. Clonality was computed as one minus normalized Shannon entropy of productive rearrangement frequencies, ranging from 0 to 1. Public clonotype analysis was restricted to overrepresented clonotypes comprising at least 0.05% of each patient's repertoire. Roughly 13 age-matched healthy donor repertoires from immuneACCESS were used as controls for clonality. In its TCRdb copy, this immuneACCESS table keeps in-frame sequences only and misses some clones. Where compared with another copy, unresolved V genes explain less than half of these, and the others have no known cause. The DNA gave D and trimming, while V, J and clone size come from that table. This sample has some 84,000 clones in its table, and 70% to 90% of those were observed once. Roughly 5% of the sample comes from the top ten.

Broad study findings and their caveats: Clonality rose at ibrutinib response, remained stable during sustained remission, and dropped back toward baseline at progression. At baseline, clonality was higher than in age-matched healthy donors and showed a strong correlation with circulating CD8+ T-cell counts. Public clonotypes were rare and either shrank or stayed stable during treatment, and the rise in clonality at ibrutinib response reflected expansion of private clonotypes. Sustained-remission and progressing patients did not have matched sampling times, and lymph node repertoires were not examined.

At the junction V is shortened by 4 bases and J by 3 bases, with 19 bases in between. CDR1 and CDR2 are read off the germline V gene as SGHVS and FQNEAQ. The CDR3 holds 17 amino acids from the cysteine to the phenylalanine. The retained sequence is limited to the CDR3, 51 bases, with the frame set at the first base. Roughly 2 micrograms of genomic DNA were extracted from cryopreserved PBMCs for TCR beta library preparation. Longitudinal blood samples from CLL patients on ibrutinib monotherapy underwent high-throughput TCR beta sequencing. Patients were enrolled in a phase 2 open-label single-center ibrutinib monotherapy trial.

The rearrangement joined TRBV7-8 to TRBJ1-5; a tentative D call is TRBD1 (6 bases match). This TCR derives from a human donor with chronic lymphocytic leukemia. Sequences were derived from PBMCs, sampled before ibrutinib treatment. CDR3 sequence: CASSSGRGGSVNQPQHF. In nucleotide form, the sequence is TGTGCCAGCAGCTCGGGGCGAGGGGGGTCCGTCAATCAGCCCCAGCATTTT.